These T cell receptor beta chains were read from a single sample in a study of regulatory T cells in long-lasting Graves disease. Each CDR3 protein gets one entry after TCRdb re-called the multiplex PCR reads with MiXCR. The sample yields under 450,000 distinct CDR3 sequences, 23% seen once. The sequences come from peripheral blood mononuclear cells (PBMCs), collected when the disease was refractory, from a patient treated with antithyroid drugs. Source of these receptors: a female donor with Graves disease. CDR3s include the opening cysteine and the closing phenylalanine or tryptophan. The order of the fields is clone size, V gene, D gene, J gene, CDR3 DNA, CDR3 protein. D genes are given only for firm matches. Expanded clones are given a class, and other clones once, few, many or no size at all.

-	TRBV2	TRBD1	TRBJ2-1	TGTGCCAGCAGAAAGGGGGCCTCCTACAATGAGCAGTTCTTC	CASRKGASYNEQFF
few	TRBV7-2	-	TRBJ1-4	TGTGCCAGCAGCTTAAAAGGCCGACAATTGGTCTCTGAAAAACTGTTTTTT	CASSLKGRQLVSEKLFF
few	TRBV29-1	-	TRBJ1-1	TGCAGCGTTGTACCCCCGGGGGGTTCGCAAGAAGCTTTCTTT	CSVVPPGGSQEAFF
-	TRBV7-2	TRBD1	TRBJ1-5	TGTGCCAGCAGCTTCGACAGGGTCGCTCAGCCCCAGCATTTT	CASSFDRVAQPQHF
few	TRBV5-4	-	TRBJ2-5	TGTGCCAGCAGCCCAGGACACTCGACCCAGTACTTC	CASSPGHSTQYF
few	TRBV7-3	-	TRBJ1-1	TGTGCCAGCAGCTTAGACAGTCCTTCTGAAGCTTTCTTT	CASSLDSPSEAFF
few	TRBV14	-	TRBJ1-6	TGTGCCAGCAGCCAGGCGGGGAGGTCCTATAATTCACCCCTCCACTTT	CASSQAGRSYNSPLHF
few	TRBV2	-	TRBJ1-3	TGTGCCAGCAGTGGGACACCTTCTGGAAACACCATATATTTT	CASSGTPSGNTIYF
-	TRBV6-2/TRBV6-3	TRBD2	TRBJ2-3	TGTGCCAGCAAGCTCCGGGACTACGGTACGCAGTATTTT	CASKLRDYGTQYF
few	TRBV5-4	TRBD1	TRBJ1-1	TGTGCCAGCAGTCGACAGGGCAACTTCATGAACACTGAAGCTTTCTTT	CASSRQGNFMNTEAFF
-	TRBV6-5	-	TRBJ2-7	TGTGCCAGCAGTTACTCTCCCTACGAGCAGTACTTC	CASSYSPYEQYF
few	TRBV6-1	TRBD1	TRBJ2-7	TGTGCCAGCAGGGACAGGGGCAGCTCCTACGAGCAGTACTTC	CASRDRGSSYEQYF
few	TRBV5-1	-	TRBJ1-1	TGCGCCAGCAGCCAGGGACACGAGATGAACACTGAAGCTTTCTTT	CASSQGHEMNTEAFF
-	TRBV14	-	TRBJ1-2	TGTGCCAGCAGGGGAAGGGCGGACTATGGCTACACCTTC	CASRGRADYGYTF
few	TRBV2	TRBD2	TRBJ2-1	TGTGCCAGCAGCTCCCAGCGGGAGGGCCTGGGTGAGCAGTTCTTC	CASSSQREGLGEQFF
-	TRBV15	-	TRBJ1-6	TGTGCCACCAGCAGAGATTTGGGGGCAAGATCACCCCTCCACTTT	CATSRDLGARSPLHF
few	TRBV12-5	-	TRBJ2-4	TGTGCTAGTGGTTTTGGAAACATTCAGTACTTC	CASGFGNIQYF
few	TRBV24-1	-	TRBJ1-5	TGTGCCACCAGTGAGGCCGGAGGGGTCAAGCCCCAGCATTTT	CATSEAGGVKPQHF
-	TRBV10-3	TRBD1	TRBJ2-7	TGTGCCATCAGTGAGTCACAGGGGGCCACAACCTACGAGCAGTACTTC	CAISESQGATTYEQYF
-	TRBV9	-	TRBJ1-3	TGTGCCAGCAGCAATCGACCCCCGGGGGCTGTAAGCTCTGGAAACACCATATATTTT	CASSNRPPGAVSSGNTIYF
many	TRBV29-1	TRBD1	TRBJ1-4	TGCAGCGTTGGCGGAGGACAGGGTAATGAAAAACTGTTTTTT	CSVGGGQGNEKLFF
-	TRBV30	TRBD1	TRBJ1-2	TGTGCCTGGAGTGTAACCGGGACAGGGGTTAACTATGGCTACACCTTC	CAWSVTGTGVNYGYTF
many	TRBV2	TRBD1	TRBJ2-7	TGTGCCAGCAGTGAAGGGACAGGGGCCTTGGAGCAGTACTTC	CASSEGTGALEQYF
few	TRBV29-1	-	TRBJ2-7	TGCAGCGTTTATCTGGAAGGCTCCTACGAGCAGTACTTC	CSVYLEGSYEQYF
few	TRBV7-9	-	TRBJ2-5	TGTGCCAGCCGACTAGTCGGCGAGACCCAGTACTTC	CASRLVGETQYF
-	TRBV19	TRBD1	TRBJ2-6	TGTGCCAGTAGTATAACAGGGGGCGCTGGGGCCAACGTCCTGACTTTC	CASSITGGAGANVLTF
-	TRBV19	TRBD1	TRBJ2-3	TGTGCCAGTAGTCCAAGGGCCCAGGGGGCGACAGATACGCAGTATTTT	CASSPRAQGATDTQYF
many	TRBV19	TRBD1	TRBJ1-1	TGTGCCAGTAGTATGGGACAGTCGAACACTGAAGCTTTCTTT	CASSMGQSNTEAFF
many	TRBV7-2	TRBD1	TRBJ2-5	TGTGCCAGCAGCCAGGGACAGCTCCAAGAGACCCAGTACTTC	CASSQGQLQETQYF
many	TRBV24-1	TRBD1	TRBJ1-2	TGTGCCACCAGCGACGGACAGGGAGTGAACTATGGCTACACCTTC	CATSDGQGVNYGYTF
-	TRBV7-8	-	TRBJ1-3	TGTGCCAGCAGCCTAAGGAGCCCTTGGGCTGGAAACACCATATATTTT	CASSLRSPWAGNTIYF
many	TRBV9	-	TRBJ2-7	TGTGCCAGCAGCGTAGGAAGCGAGTACGAGCAGTACTTC	CASSVGSEYEQYF
many	TRBV28	-	TRBJ1-4	TGTGCCAGCAGTTTATCCGGGGCCTCTAATGAAAAACTGTTTTTT	CASSLSGASNEKLFF
few	TRBV28	-	TRBJ2-7	TGTGCCAGCAGTTTATTTGGGGCCGAGCAGTACTTC	CASSLFGAEQYF
-	TRBV20-1	TRBD2	TRBJ2-7	TGCAGTGCTAGGGGCGGTACTAGCGGCTTCTACGAGCAGTACTTC	CSARGGTSGFYEQYF
-	TRBV15	TRBD2	TRBJ2-5	TGTGCCACCAGCAGAGCCCGGCTAGCGGGAGGACACCAAGAGACCCAGTACTTC	CATSRARLAGGHQETQYF
many	TRBV6-1	TRBD2	TRBJ2-1	TGTGCCAGCACCTTCGGACTAGCGGGAACGAATGAGCAGTTCTTC	CASTFGLAGTNEQFF
few	TRBV7-2	TRBD2	TRBJ2-5	TGTGCCAGCAGCCCTCGGGCTGCGGGAGGAGAGACCCAGTACTTC	CASSPRAAGGETQYF
-	TRBV6-1	TRBD1	TRBJ1-2	TGTGCCAGCAGTGAAATGGGGACAGGGCTCGGCTACACCTTC	CASSEMGTGLGYTF
few	TRBV19	TRBD1	TRBJ2-5	TGTGCCAGTAGTATAGATGCCGGGACAGGGCGAGAGACCCAGTACTTC	CASSIDAGTGRETQYF
few	TRBV6-1	TRBD2	TRBJ2-2	TGTGCCAGCAGAGCCGGGACTAGCGGTTCCACCGGGGAGCTGTTTTTT	CASRAGTSGSTGELFF
many	TRBV30	-	TRBJ1-4	TGTGCCTGGAGTACCGCAGGAAGTGGGGAAAAACTGTTTTTT	CAWSTAGSGEKLFF
-	TRBV12-3/TRBV12-4	-	TRBJ2-1	TGTGCGGCTATTCTGGCCAATGAGCAGTTCTTC	CAAILANEQFF
-	TRBV6-1	-	TRBJ1-1	TGTGCCAGTACATCAGGGTCGAACACTGAAGCTTTCTTT	CASTSGSNTEAFF
many	TRBV12-3/TRBV12-4	TRBD1	TRBJ1-1	TGTGCCAGCAGTTTTCAGGGGGCCACTGAAGCTTTCTTT	CASSFQGATEAFF
few	TRBV7-9	TRBD2	TRBJ2-6	TGTGCCAGCAGCCCTAGCGCGGGAGCCTCTGGGGCCAACGTCCTGACTTTC	CASSPSAGASGANVLTF
-	TRBV6-1	-	TRBJ2-7	TGTGCCAGCTGCAGTGGAAGCATCTACGAGCAGTACTTC	CASCSGSIYEQYF
-	TRBV27	-	TRBJ2-7	TGTGCCAGCAGTTCCCGGCACTACGAGCAGTACTTC	CASSSRHYEQYF
-	TRBV5-6	TRBD2	TRBJ2-7	TGTGCCAGCAGCTCCTGGACTAGCGGGTTGAAATACGAGCAGTACTTC	CASSSWTSGLKYEQYF